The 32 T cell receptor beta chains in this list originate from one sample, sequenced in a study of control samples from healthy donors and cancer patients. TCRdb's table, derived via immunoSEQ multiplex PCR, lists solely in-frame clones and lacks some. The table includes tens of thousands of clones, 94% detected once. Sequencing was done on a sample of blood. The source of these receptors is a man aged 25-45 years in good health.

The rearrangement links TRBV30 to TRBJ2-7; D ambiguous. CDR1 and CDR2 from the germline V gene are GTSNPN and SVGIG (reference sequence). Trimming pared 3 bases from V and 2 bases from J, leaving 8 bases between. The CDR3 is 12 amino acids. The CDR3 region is CAWSPPTYEQYF. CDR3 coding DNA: TGTGCCTGGAGCCCCCCTACCTACGAGCAGTACTTC.

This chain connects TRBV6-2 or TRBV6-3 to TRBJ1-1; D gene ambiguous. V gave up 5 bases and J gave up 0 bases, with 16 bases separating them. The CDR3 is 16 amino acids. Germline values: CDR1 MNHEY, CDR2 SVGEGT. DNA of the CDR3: TGTGCCAGCAGTAAAGGACGGATAGCCTTGAACACTGAAGCTTTCTTT. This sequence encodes CASSKGRIALNTEAFF.

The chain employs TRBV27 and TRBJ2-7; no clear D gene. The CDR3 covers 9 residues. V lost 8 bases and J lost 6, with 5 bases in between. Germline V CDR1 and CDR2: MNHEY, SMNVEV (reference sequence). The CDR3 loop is CASGREQYF. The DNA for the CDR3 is TGTGCCAGCGGTCGCGAGCAGTACTTC.

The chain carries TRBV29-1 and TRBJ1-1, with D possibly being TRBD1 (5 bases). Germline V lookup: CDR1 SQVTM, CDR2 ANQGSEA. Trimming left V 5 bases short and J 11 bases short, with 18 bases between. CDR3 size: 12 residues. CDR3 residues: CSVSGTGLGAFF. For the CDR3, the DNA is TGCAGCGTTTCTGGGACGGGCTTAGGGGCTTTCTTT.

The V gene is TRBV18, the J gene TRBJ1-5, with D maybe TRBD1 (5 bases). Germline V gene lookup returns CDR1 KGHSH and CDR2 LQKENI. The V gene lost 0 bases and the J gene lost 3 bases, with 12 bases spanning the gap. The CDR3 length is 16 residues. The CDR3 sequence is CASSPPQGNTNQPQHF. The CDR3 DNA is TGTGCCAGCTCACCACCCCAGGGTAATACCAATCAGCCCCAGCATTTT.

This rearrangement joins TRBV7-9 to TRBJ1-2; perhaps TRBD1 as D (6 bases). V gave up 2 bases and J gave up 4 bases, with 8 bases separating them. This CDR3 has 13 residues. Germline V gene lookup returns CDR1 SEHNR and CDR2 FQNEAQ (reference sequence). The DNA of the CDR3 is TGTGCCAGCAGCTTAAACAGGGTCTATGGCTACACCTTC. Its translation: CASSLNRVYGYTF.

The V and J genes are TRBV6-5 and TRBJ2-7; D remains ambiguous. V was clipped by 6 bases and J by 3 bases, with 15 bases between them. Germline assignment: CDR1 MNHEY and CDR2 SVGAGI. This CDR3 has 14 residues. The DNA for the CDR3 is TGTGCCAGCAGCCCGACAAGCGTTGGCTACGAGCAGTACTTC. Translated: CASSPTSVGYEQYF.

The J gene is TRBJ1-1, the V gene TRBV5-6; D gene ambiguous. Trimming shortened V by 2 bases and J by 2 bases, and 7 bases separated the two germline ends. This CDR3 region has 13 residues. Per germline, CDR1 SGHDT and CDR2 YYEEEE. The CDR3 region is CASSFGQNTEAFF. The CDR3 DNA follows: TGTGCCAGCAGCTTCGGCCAAAACACTGAAGCTTTCTTT.

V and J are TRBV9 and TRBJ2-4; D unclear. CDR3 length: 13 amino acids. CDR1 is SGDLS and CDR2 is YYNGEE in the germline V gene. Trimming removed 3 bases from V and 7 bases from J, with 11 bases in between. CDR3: CASSANVGNIQYF. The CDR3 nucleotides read TGTGCCAGCAGCGCAAACGTGGGGAACATTCAGTACTTC.

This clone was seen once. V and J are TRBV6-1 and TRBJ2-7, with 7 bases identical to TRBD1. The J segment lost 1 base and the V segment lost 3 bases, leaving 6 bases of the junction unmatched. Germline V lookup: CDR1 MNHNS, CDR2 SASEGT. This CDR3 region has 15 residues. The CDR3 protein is CASSDRTGVSYEQYF. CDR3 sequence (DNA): TGTGCCAGCAGTGATAGAACAGGGGTATCCTACGAGCAGTACTTC.

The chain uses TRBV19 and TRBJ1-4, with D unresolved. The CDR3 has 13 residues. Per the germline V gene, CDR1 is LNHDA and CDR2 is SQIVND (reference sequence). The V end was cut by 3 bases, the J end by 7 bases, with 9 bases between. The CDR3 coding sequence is TGTGCCAGTAGTATTGCCTCAACTGAAAAACTGTTTTTT. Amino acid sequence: CASSIASTEKLFF.

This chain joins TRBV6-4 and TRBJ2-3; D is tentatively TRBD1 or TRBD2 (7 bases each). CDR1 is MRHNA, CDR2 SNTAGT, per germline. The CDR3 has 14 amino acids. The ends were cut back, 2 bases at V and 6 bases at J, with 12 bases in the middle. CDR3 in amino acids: CASSDGEGADTQYF. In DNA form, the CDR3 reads TGTGCCAGCAGTGACGGGGAGGGGGCCGATACGCAGTATTTT.

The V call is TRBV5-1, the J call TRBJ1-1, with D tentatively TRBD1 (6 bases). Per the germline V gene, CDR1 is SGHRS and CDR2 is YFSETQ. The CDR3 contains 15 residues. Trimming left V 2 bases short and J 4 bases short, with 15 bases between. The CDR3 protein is CASSFGGGAFTEAFF. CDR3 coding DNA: TGCGCCAGCAGCTTCGGCGGGGGGGCATTCACTGAAGCTTTCTTT.

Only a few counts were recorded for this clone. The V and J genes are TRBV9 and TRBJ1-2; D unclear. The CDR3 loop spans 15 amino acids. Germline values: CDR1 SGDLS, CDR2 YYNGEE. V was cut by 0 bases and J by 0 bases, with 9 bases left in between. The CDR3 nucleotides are TGTGCCAGCAGCGTAGAGATGGGGACTAACTATGGCTACACCTTC. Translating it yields CASSVEMGTNYGYTF.

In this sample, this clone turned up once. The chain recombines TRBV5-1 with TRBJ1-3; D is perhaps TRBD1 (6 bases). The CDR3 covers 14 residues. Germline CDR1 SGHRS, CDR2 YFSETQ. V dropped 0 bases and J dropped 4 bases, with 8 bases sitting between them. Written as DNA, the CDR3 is TGCGCCAGCAGCTTGGCCGACAGGGGAAACACCATATATTTT. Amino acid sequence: CASSLADRGNTIYF.

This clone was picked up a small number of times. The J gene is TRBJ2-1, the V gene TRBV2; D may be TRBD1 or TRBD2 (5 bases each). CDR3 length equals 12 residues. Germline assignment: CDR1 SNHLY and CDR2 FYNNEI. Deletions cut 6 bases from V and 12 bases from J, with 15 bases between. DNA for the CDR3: TGTGCCAGCAGACGCGGGCTTGGGGGGCAGTTCTTC. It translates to CASRRGLGGQFF.

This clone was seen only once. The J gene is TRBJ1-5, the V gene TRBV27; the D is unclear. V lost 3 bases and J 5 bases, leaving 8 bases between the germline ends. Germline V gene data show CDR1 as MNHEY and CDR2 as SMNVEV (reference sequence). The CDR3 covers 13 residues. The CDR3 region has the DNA TGTGCCAGCAGTTTTTCCTTGTATCAGCCCCAGCATTTT. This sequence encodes CASSFSLYQPQHF.

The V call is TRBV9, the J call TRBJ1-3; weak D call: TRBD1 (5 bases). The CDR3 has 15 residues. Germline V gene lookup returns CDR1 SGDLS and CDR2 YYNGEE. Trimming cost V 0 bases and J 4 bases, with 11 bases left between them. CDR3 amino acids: CASSVASGVGNTIYF. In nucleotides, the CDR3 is TGTGCCAGCAGCGTAGCTTCGGGGGTCGGAAACACCATATATTTT.

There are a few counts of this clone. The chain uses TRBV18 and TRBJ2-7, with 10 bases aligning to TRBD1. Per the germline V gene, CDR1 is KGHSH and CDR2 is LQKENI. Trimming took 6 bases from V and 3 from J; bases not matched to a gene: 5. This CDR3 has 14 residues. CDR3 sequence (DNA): TGTGCCAGCTCTCTCCGGGACAGGGGCTACGAGCAGTACTTC. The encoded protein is CASSLRDRGYEQYF.

CDR3 amino acids: CASSQGEHNSPLHF. CDR3 DNA: TGCGCCAGCTCACAAGGGGAGCATAATTCACCCCTCCACTTT. The chain is built from TRBV5-1 and TRBJ1-6; D is possibly TRBD1 (5 bases). The CDR3 covers 14 residues. Germline CDR1 SGHRS, CDR2 YFSETQ. Trimming shortened V by 7 bases and J by 5 bases, and 13 bases separated the two germline ends.

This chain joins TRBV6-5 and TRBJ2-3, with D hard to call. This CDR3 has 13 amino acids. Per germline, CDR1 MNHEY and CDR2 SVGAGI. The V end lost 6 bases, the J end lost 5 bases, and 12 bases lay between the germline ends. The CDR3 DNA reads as TGTGCCAGCAGCAGGACCGCCGGAGATACGCAGTATTTT. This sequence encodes CASSRTAGDTQYF.

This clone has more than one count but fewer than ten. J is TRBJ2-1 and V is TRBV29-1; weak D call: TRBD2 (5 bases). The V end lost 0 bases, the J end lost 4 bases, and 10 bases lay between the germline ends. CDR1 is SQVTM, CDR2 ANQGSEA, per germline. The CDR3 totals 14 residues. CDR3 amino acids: CSVEDPAVYNEQFF. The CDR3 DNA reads TGCAGCGTTGAAGACCCAGCGGTTTACAATGAGCAGTTCTTC.

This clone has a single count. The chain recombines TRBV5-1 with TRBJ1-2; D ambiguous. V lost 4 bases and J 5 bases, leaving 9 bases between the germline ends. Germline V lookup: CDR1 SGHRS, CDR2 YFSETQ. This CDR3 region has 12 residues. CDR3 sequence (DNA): TGCGCCAGCAGCCCCGACCGATATGGCTACACCTTC. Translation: CASSPDRYGYTF.

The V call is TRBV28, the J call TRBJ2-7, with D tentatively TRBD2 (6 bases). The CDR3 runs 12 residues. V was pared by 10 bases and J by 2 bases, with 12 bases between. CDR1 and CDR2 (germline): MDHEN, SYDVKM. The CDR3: CATSGLAYEQYF. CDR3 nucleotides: TGTGCCACCAGCGGGTTAGCCTACGAGCAGTACTTC.

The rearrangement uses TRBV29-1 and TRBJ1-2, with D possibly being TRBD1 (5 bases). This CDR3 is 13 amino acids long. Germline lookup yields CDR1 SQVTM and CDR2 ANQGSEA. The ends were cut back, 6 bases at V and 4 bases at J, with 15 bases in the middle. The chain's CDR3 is CSVQQGLGYGYTF. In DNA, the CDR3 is TGCAGCGTCCAGCAGGGCCTGGGCTATGGCTACACCTTC.

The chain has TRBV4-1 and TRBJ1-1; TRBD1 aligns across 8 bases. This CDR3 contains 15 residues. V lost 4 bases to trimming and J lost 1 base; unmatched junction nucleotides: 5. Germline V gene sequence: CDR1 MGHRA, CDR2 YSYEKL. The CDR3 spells CASSRHTGGNTEAFF. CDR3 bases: TGCGCCAGCAGCCGACACACAGGGGGGAACACTGAAGCTTTCTTT.

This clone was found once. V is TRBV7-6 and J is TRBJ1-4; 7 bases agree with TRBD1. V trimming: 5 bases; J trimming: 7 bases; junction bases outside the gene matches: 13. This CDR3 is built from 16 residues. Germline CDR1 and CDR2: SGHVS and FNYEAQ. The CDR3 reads CASSDPRRGRLEKLFF. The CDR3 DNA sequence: TGTGCCAGCAGCGACCCTCGGAGGGGGCGCCTTGAAAAACTGTTTTTT.

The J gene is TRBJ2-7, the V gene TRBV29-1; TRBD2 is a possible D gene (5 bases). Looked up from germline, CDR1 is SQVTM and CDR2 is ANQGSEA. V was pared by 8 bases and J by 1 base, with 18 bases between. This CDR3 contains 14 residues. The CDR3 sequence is CSFLVGSGSYEQYF. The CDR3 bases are TGCAGCTTTCTTGTGGGATCGGGGTCCTACGAGCAGTACTTC.

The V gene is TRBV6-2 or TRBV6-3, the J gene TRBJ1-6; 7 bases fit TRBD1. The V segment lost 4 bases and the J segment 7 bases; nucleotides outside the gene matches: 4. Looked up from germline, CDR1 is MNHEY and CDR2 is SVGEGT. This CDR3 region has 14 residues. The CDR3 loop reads CASSSVQGNSPLHF. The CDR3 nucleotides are TGTGCCAGCAGTTCGGTACAGGGGAATTCACCCCTCCACTTT.

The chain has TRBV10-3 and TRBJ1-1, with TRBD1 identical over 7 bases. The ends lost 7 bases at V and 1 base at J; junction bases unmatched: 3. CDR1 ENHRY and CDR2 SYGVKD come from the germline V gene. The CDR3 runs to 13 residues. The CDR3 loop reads CAIMGQQNTEAFF. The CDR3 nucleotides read TGTGCCATCATGGGACAGCAGAACACTGAAGCTTTCTTT.

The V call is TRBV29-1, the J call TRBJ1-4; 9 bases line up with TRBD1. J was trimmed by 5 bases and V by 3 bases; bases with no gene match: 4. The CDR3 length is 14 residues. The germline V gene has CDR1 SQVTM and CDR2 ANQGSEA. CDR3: CSVDYGQGNEKLFF. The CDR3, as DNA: TGCAGCGTTGATTACGGACAGGGGAATGAAAAACTGTTTTTT.

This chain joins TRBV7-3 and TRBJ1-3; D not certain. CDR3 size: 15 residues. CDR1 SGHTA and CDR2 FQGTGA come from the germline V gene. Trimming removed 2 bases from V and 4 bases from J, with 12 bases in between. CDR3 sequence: CASSLEGGPGNTIYF. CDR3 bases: TGTGCCAGCAGCTTAGAGGGCGGACCGGGAAACACCATATATTTT.